This T cell receptor (beta chain) was identified in a study of blood T cell repertoires in COVID-19. TCRdb's copy holds only in-frame clones and misses some; the assay was immunoSEQ multiplex PCR. Here the sample spans approximately 190,000 clones, 70% to 90% being singletons. Germline CDR1 is MNHEY and CDR2 is SVGEGT. Trimming stripped 0 bases from V and 1 base from J, with 12 bases between. The CDR3 loop spans 16 amino acids. The TCR was taken from a woman aged 40 to 50 in a cohort exposed to, infected with or recovered from COVID-19 (not recorded which). The chain joins TRBV6-2 or TRBV6-3 to TRBJ2-5; a possible D gene is TRBD2 (5 bases). Sequencing was carried out using PBMCs or T cells enriched from blood (not recorded which). This CDR3 reads CASSYSFREIQETQYF. CDR3 bases: TGTGCCAGCAGTTACTCGTTCCGGGAAATCCAAGAGACCCAGTACTTC.